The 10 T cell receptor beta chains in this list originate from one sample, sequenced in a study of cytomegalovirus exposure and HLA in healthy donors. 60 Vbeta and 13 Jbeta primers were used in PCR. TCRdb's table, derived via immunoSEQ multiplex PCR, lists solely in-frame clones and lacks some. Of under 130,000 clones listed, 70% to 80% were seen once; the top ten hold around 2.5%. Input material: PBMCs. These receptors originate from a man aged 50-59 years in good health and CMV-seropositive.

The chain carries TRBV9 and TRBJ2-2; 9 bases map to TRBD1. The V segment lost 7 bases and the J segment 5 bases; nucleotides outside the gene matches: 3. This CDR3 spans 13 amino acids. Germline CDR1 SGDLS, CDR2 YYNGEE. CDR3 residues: CASVDRGTGELFF. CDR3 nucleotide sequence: TGTGCCAGCGTAGACAGGGGGACCGGGGAGCTGTTTTTT.

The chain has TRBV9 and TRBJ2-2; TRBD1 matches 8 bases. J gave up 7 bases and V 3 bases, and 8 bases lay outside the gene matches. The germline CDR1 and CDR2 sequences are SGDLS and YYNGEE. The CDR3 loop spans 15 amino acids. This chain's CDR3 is CASSAAGGAGGELFF. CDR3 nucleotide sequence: TGTGCCAGCAGCGCGGCAGGGGGCGCAGGCGGGGAGCTGTTTTTT. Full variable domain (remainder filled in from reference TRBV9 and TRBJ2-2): DSGVTQTPKHLITATGQRVTLRCSPRSGDLSVYWYQQSLDQGLQFLIQYYNGEERAKGNILERFSAQQFPDLHSELNLSSLELGDSALYFCASSAAGGAGGELFFGEGSRLTVL.

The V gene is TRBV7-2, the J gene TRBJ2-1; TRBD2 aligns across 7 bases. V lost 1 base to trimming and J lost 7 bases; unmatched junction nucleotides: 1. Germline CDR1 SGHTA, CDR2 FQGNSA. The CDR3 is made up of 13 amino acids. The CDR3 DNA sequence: TGTGCCAGCAGCTTAGGACTAGCTAATGAGCAGTTCTTC. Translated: CASSLGLANEQFF.

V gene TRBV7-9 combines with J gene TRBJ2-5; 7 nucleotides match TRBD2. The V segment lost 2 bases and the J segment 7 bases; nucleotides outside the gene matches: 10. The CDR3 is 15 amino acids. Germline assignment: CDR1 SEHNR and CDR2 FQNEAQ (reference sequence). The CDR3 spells CASSLFKGGPGTQYF. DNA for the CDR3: TGTGCCAGCAGCTTATTCAAGGGAGGGCCTGGGACCCAGTACTTC.

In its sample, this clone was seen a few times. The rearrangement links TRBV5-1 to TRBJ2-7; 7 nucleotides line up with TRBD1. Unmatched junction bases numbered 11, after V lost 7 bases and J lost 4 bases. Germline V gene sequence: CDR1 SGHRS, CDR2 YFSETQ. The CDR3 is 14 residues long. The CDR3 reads CASAPIGTAYEQYF. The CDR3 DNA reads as TGCGCCAGCGCTCCTATTGGGACAGCATACGAGCAGTACTTC.

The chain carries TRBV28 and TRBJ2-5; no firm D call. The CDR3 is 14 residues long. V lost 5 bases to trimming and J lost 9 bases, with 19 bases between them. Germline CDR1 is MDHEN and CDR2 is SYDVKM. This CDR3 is CASSPWLRTLSQYF. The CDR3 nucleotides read TGTGCCAGCAGTCCCTGGCTCCGTACCTTGTCCCAGTACTTC.

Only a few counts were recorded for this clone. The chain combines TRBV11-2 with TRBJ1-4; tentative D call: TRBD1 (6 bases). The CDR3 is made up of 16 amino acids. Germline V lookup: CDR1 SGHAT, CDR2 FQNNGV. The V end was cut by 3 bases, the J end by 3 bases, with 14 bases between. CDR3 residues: CASSFLGPGANEKLFF. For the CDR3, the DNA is TGTGCCAGCAGCTTCCTCGGGCCAGGGGCTAATGAAAAACTGTTTTTT. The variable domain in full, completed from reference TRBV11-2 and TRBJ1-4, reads EAGVAQSPRYKIIEKRQSVAFWCNPISGHATLYWYQQILGQGPKLLIQFQNNGVVDDSQLPKDRFSAERLKGVDSTLKIQPAKLEDSAVYLCASSFLGPGANEKLFFGSGTQLSVL.

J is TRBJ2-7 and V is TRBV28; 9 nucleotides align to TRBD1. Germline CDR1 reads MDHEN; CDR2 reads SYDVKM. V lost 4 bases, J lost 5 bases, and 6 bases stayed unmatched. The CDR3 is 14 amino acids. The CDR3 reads CASSSPGQGNEQYF. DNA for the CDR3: TGTGCCAGCAGTTCCCCGGGACAGGGAAACGAGCAGTACTTC.

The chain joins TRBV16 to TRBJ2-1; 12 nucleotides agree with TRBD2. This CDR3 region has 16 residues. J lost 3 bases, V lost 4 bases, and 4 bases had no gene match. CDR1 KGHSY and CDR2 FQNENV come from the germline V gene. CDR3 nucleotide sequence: TGTGCCAGCAGCCCCGCACTAGCGGGGGGCTACAATGAGCAGTTCTTC. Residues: CASSPALAGGYNEQFF.

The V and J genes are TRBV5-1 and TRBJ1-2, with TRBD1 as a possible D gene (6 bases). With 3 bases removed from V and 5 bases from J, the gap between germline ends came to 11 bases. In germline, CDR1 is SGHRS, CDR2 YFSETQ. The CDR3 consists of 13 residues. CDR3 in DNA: TGCGCCAGCAGCTATACAGGGAGTTATGGCTACACCTTC. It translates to CASSYTGSYGYTF.